The rows below give T cell receptor beta chains drawn from one sample of a study of blood T cells in healthy people across ages. MiXCR, run by TCRdb on the 5' RACE reads, gives a single entry per CDR3 protein. The table shows 580,000 or so distinct CDR3 sequences, with roughly 48% occurring only once. The sequenced sample consisted of blood. These receptors were obtained from a man at least 80 years old in good health. Both conserved end residues are part of each CDR3.

v_call	cdr3_length	cdr3_aa
TRBV4-2	19	CASSQAQTSGRAVSYEQYF
TRBV7-3	13	CASSLEALREQFF
TRBV12-3/TRBV12-4	16	CASRPGTGAEADTQYF
TRBV5-1	16	CASSPAVATSTDTQYF
TRBV4-3	17	CASSQDGRGSGANVLTF
TRBV4-2	13	CASSRGAYNVLTF
TRBV7-2	15	CASSLTGGAAGELFF
TRBV20-1	16	CSARVGGAQGNQPQHF
TRBV20-1	14	CSALSGSGANVLTF
TRBV7-9	16	CASSPPSGYVGTEAFF
TRBV5-1	11	CASSLEQTQYF